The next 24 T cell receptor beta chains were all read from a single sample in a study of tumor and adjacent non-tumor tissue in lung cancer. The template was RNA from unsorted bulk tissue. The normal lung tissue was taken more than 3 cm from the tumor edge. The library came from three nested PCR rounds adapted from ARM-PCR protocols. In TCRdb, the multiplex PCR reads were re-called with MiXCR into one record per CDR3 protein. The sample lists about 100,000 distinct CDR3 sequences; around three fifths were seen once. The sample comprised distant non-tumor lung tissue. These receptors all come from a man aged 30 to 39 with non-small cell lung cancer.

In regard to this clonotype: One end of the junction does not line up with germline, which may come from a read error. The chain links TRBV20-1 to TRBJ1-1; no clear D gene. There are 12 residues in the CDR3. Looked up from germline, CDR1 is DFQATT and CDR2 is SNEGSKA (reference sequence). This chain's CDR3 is CSAIKANTEVFF. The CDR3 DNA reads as TGCAGTGCGATAAAAGCAAACACTGAAGTTTTCTTT.

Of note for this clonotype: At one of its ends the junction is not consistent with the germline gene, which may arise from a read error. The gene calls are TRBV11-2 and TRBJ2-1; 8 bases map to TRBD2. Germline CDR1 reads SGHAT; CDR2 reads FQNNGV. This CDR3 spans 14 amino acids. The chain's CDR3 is CASSQGLDRNEQFF. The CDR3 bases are TGCGCCAGCAGCCAGGGACTAGATCGCAATGAGCAGTTCTTC.

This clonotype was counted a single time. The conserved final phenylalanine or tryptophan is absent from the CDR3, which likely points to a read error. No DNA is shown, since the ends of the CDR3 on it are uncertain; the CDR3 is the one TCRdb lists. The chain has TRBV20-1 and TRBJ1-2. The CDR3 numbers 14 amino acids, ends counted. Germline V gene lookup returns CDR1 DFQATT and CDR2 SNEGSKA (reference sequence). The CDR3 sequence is CSASETGLTYGFTI.

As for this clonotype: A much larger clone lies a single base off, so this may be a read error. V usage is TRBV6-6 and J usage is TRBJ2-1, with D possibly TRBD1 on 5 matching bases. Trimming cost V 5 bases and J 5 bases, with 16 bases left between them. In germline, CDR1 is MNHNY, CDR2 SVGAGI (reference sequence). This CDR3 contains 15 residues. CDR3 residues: CASSRGHGGHNEQFF. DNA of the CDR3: TGTGCCAGCAGTAGAGGACACGGTGGGCACAATGAGCAGTTCTTC.

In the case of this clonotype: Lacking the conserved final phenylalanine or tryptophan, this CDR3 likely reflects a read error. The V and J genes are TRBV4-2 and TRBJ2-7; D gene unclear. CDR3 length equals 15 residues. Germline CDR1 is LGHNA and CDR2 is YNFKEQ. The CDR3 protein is CASTQEYLFLYEQYS. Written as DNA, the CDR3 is TGTGCCAGCACCCAAGAATATCTCTTCCTTTACGAGCAGTACTCC.

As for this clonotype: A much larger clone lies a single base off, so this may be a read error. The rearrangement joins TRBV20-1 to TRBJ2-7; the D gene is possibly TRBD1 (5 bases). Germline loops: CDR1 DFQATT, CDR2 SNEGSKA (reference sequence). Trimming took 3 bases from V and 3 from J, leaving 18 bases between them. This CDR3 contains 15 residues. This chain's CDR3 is CSARASSRAGYEQYF. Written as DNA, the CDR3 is TGCAGTGCTAGGGCGTCCAGCAGGGCCGGCTACGAGCAGTACTTC.

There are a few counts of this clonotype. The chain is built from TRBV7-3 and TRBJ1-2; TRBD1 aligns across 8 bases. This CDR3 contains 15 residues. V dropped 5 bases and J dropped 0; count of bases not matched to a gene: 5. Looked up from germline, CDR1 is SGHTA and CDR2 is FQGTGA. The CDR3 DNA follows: TGTGCCAGCAGCCCCGGACAGGGTCCTAACTATGGCTACACCTTC. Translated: CASSPGQGPNYGYTF.

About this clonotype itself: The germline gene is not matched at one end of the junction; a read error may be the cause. CDR3: CASRPGQGRTEPFF. The CDR3 coding sequence is TGTGCCAGCAGACCAGGACAGGGGAGGACTGAACCTTTCTTT. V gene TRBV7-9 combines with J gene TRBJ1-1; 9 nucleotides agree with TRBD1. Per the germline V gene, CDR1 is SEHNR and CDR2 is FQNEAQ (reference sequence). There are 14 residues in the CDR3.

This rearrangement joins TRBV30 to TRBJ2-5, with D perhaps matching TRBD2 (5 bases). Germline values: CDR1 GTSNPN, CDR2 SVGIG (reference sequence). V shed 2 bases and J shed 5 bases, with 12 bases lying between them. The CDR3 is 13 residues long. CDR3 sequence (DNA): TGTGCCTGGAGTCAGAGGGAGCCGGAGACCCAGTACTTC. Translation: CAWSQREPETQYF.

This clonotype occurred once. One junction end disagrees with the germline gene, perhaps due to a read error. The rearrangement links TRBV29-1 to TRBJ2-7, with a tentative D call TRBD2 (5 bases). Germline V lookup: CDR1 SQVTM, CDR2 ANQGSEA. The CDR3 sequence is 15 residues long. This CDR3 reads CSVEEVEGRSYERYF. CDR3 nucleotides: TGTAGCGTTGAAGAGGTCGAAGGTCGCTCCTACGAGCGGTACTTC.

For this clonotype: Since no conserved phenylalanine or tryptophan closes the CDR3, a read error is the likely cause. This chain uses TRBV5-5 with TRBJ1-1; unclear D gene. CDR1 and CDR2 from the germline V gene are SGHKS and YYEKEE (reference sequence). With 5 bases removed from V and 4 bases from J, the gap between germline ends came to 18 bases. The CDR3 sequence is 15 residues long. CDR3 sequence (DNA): TGTGCCAGCAGTCTGGGAGGATTCGAACTCACTGAAGCTTTCATT. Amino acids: CASSLGGFELTEAFI.

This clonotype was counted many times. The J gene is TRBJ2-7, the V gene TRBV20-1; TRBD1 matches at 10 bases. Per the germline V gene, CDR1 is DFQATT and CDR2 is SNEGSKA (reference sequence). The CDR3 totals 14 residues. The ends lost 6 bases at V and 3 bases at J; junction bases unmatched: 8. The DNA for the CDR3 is TGCAGTGCCTCCCGGACAGGGGGGGGCTACGAGCAGTACTTC. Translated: CSASRTGGGYEQYF.

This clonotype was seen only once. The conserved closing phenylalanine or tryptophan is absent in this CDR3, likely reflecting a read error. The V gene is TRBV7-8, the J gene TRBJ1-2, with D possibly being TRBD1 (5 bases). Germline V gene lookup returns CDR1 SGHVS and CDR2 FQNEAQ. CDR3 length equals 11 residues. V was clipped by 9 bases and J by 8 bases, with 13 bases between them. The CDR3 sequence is CARGAGVGYTL. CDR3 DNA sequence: TGTGCCAGAGGCGCGGGGGTCGGCTACACCTTA.

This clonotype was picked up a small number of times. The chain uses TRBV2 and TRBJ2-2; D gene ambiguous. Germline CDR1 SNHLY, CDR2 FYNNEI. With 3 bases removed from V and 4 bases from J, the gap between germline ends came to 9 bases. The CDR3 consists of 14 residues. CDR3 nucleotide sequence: TGTGCCAGCAGTGAGGATCGAACCACCGGGGAGCTGTTTTTT. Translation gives CASSEDRTTGELFF.

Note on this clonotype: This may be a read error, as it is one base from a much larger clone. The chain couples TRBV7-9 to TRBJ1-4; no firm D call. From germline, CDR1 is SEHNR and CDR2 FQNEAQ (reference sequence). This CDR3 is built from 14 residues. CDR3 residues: CASNLVGTDEKLFF. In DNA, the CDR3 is TGTGCCAGCAACTTAGTTGGTACAGATGAAAAACTGTTTTTT.

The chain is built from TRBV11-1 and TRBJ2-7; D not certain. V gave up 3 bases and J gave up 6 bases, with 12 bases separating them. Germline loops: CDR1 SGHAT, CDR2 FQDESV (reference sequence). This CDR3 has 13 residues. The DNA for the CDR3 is TGTGCCAGCAGCTTTCCTGCAGCCTTCGAGCAGTACTTC. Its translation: CASSFPAAFEQYF.

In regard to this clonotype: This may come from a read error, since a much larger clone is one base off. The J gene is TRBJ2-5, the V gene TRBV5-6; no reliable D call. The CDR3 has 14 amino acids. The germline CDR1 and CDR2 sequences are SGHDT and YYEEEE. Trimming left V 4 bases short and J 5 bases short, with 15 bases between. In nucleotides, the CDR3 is TGTGCCAGCAGCAATGAAAGTACTGGGGAGACCCAGTACTTC. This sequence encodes CASSNESTGETQYF.

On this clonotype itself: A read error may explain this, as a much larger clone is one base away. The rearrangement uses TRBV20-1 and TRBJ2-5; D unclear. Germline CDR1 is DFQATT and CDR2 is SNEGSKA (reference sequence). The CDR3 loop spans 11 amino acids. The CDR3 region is CTRLIRETQYF. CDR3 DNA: TGCACTAGACTCATCCGGGAGACCCAGTACTTC.

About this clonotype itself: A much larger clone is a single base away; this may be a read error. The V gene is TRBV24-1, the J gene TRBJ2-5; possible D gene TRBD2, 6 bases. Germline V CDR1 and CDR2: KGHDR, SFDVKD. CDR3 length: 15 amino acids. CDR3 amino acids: CTTSAGGAGRETQYF. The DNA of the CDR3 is TGTACCACCAGTGCTGGCGGGGCAGGTCGAGAGACCCAGTACTTC.

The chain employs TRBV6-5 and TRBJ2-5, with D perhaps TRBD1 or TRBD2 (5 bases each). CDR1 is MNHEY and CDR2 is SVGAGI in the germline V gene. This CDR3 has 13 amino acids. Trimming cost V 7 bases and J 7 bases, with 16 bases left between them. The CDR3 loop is CASNWDGKGTQYF. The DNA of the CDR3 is TGTGCCAGCAATTGGGACGGGAAGGGGACCCAGTACTTC.

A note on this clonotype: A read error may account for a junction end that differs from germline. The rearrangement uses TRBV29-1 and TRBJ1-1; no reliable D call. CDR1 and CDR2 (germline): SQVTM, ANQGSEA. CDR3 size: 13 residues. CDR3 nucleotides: TGTAGCGATGAATACCGGGGTAGAGGTGAAGCTTCCTTT. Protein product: CSDEYRGRGEASF. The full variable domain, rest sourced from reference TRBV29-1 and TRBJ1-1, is SAVISQKPSRDICQRGTSLTIQCQVDSQVTMMFWYRQQPGQSLTLIATANQGSEATYESGFVIDKFPISRPNLTFSTLTVSNMSPEDSSIYLCSDEYRGRGEASFGQGTRLTVV.

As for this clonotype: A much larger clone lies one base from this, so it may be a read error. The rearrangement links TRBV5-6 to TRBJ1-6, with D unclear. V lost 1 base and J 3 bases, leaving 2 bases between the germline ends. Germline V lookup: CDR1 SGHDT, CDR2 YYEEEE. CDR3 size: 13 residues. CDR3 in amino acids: CASSLNYNSPLHF. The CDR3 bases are TGTGCCAGCAGCTTGAACTATAATTCACCCCTCCACTTT.

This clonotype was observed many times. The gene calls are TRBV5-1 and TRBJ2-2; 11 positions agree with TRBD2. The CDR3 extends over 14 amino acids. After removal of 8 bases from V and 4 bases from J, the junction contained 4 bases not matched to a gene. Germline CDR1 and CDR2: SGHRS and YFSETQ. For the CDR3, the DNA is TGCGCCAGTCATGGGACTAGCGGCACCGGGGAGCTGTTTTTT. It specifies CASHGTSGTGELFF. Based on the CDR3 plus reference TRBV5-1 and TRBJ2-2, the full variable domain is KAGVTQTPRYLIKTRGQQVTLSCSPISGHRSVSWYQQTPGQGLQFLFEYFSETQRNKGNFPGRFSGRQFSNSRSEMNVSTLELGDSALYLCASHGTSGTGELFFGEGSRLTVL.

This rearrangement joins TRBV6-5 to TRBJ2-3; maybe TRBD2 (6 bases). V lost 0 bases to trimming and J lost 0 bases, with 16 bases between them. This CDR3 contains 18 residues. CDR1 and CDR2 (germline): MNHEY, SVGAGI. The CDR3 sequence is CASSYSRGPGTSTDTQYF. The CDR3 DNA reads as TGTGCCAGCAGTTACTCGCGCGGGCCTGGGACTAGCACAGATACGCAGTATTTT.